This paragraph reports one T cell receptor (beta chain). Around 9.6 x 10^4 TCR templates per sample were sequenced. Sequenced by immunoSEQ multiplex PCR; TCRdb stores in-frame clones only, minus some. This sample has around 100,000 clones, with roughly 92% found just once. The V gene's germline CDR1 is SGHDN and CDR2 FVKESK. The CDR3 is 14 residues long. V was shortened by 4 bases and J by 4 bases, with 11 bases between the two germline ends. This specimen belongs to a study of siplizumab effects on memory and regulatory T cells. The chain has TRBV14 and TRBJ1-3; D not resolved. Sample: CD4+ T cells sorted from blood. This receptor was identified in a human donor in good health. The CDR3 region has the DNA TGTGCCAGCAGCCCCCAACAGTCCGGAAACACCATATATTTT. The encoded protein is CASSPQQSGNTIYF.